This entry lists 22 T cell receptor beta chains sequenced from one sample in a study of blood T cells in healthy people across ages (dated by TCRdb to between 2014 and 2017). The library was produced with 5' RACE. Sequenced using an Illumina HiSeq 2500. A second PCR of about 6 to 12 cycles was run with a J-beta primer mix and a sample-barcoded 5' primer. TCRdb itself trimmed the public reads at Q25 with fastp, ran MiXCR and retained productive beta chains. Every CDR3 protein is listed once, alongside the most common genes and DNA of its rows. In this sample the table shows 650,000 to 800,000 distinct CDR3 sequences, 44% of which occur a single time. In total, the top ten clones hold around 18% of the sample. Sequencing input: blood. The receptors derive from a man in his 60s in good health.

The rearrangement uses TRBV20-1 and TRBJ2-3, with D possibly TRBD2 on 5 matching bases. There are 13 residues in the CDR3. V lost 6 bases, J lost 2 bases, and 12 bases lay in between. The germline V gene has CDR1 DFQATT and CDR2 SNEGSKA (reference sequence). Here the CDR3 DNA reads TGCAGTGCCAGTCCGGGATACACAGATACGCAGTATTTT. Translation gives CSASPGYTDTQYF.

The V and J genes are TRBV6-5 and TRBJ2-5; TRBD1 or TRBD2 may be the D gene (5 bases each). The length of the CDR3 is 13 residues. V lost 6 bases to trimming and J lost 11 bases, with 19 bases between them. The germline V gene has CDR1 MNHEY and CDR2 SVGAGI. CDR3 DNA sequence: TGTGCCAGCAGCTCCGGGACCAAAAATGAGCAGTACTTC. This translates into CASSSGTKNEQYF.

This clonotype was seen only a few times. The V call is TRBV7-2, the J call TRBJ2-1, with 11 bases that match TRBD2. This CDR3 comprises 19 residues. From germline, CDR1 is SGHTA and CDR2 FQGNSA. V shed 2 bases and J 0 bases; nucleotides not matched to a gene: 9. CDR3 protein: CASSLILAGAVSSYNEQFF. CDR3 bases: TGTGCCAGCAGCTTAATACTAGCGGGGGCCGTGAGCTCCTACAATGAGCAGTTCTTC.

The chain employs TRBV7-2 and TRBJ2-2; D tentatively fits TRBD1 or TRBD2 (5 bases each). The CDR3 has 14 residues. Germline V gene lookup returns CDR1 SGHTA and CDR2 FQGNSA. V was shortened by 5 bases and J by 5 bases, with 12 bases between the two germline ends. DNA of the CDR3: TGTGCCAGCAGCGGGACCCCTAGGACCGGGGAGCTGTTTTTT. It yields the protein CASSGTPRTGELFF.

This chain uses TRBV20-1 with TRBJ1-5, with a weak D call TRBD1 (5 bases). Looked up from germline, CDR1 is DFQATT and CDR2 is SNEGSKA (reference sequence). There are 18 residues in the CDR3. V was cut by 0 bases and J by 0 bases, with 18 bases left in between. The DNA for the CDR3 is TGCAGTGCTAGAGATTCGGGGCGGGGAGTCGCTAGCAATCAGCCCCAGCATTTT. This sequence encodes CSARDSGRGVASNQPQHF.

The chain has TRBV11-2 and TRBJ2-7; perhaps D is TRBD1 or TRBD2 (5 bases each). Germline V gene lookup returns CDR1 SGHAT and CDR2 FQNNGV. Trimming stripped 5 bases from V and 6 bases from J, with 14 bases between. The CDR3 covers 13 residues. The CDR3 coding sequence is TGTGCCAGCAGCCGATTGGGACCGACCGAGCAGTACTTC. Encoded protein: CASSRLGPTEQYF. Complete variable domain (other parts from reference TRBV11-2 and TRBJ2-7): EAGVAQSPRYKIIEKRQSVAFWCNPISGHATLYWYQQILGQGPKLLIQFQNNGVVDDSQLPKDRFSAERLKGVDSTLKIQPAKLEDSAVYLCASSRLGPTEQYFGPGTRLTVT.

This clonotype was detected only a few times. This sequence joins TRBV20-1 and TRBJ2-7, with 7 positions matching TRBD1. V was clipped by 4 bases and J by 3 bases; unmatched bases: 6. CDR3 size: 13 residues. Germline-derived CDR1 and CDR2 are DFQATT and SNEGSKA (reference sequence). The CDR3 region is CSAKPGQSYEQYF. CDR3 nucleotide sequence: TGCAGTGCTAAACCGGGACAGAGCTACGAGCAGTACTTC.

The chain has TRBV6-2 or TRBV6-3 and TRBJ2-1, with 11 bases lining up with TRBD2. Trimming at V came to 4 bases and at J to 4 bases, leaving 3 bases not matched to a gene. The CDR3 consists of 15 residues. CDR1 and CDR2 from the germline V gene are MNHEY and SVGEGT. CDR3 DNA: TGTGCCAGCAGTTTAGCGGGGGGGCGATACAATGAGCAGTTCTTC. Translated: CASSLAGGRYNEQFF.

The chain recombines TRBV6-2 or TRBV6-3 with TRBJ1-4; no clear D gene. V was cut by 11 bases and J by 0 bases, with 10 bases left in between. CDR3 length: 13 amino acids. Germline V gene sequence: CDR1 MNHEY, CDR2 SVGEGT. The CDR3 DNA follows: TGTGCCCGCCTAAGAACAACTAATGAAAAACTGTTTTTT. Translation gives CARLRTTNEKLFF.

The chain recombines TRBV12-3 or TRBV12-4 with TRBJ2-7; the D gene is possibly TRBD1 (6 bases). The CDR3 runs 14 residues. The V gene lost 8 bases and the J gene lost 1 base, with 15 bases spanning the gap. CDR3 nucleotides: TGTGCCAGCCTCCGGGACACGGTATCCTACGAGCAGTACTTC. This gives the protein CASLRDTVSYEQYF.

This clonotype has just a few counts. The chain carries TRBV15 and TRBJ1-2, with D possibly TRBD1 on 5 matching bases. The germline V and J ends were trimmed by 0 bases and 8 bases, with 13 bases remaining between them. From germline, CDR1 is LNHNV and CDR2 YYDKDF (reference sequence). The CDR3 is made up of 14 amino acids. Written as DNA, the CDR3 is TGTGCCACCAGCAGAGATCAGGGTCCTCAGGGCTACACCTTC. This translates into CATSRDQGPQGYTF.

This rearrangement joins TRBV12-3 or TRBV12-4 to TRBJ2-7; 9 bases fit TRBD1. V lost 6 bases, J lost 7 bases, and 13 bases stayed unmatched. There are 15 residues in the CDR3. The CDR3 DNA is TGTGCCAGCAGCCCCGGGACAGGGACCTACAATGAGCAGTACTTC. Its translation is CASSPGTGTYNEQYF.

This chain connects TRBV13 to TRBJ2-1; D is unresolved. There are 16 residues in the CDR3. Trimming cost V 5 bases and J 4 bases, with 18 bases left between them. Germline V gives CDR1 PRHDT, CDR2 FYEKMQ (reference sequence). In DNA form, the CDR3 reads TGTGCCAGCAGCGCCTGGGCAGGCCGACCATACAATGAGCAGTTCTTC. Translated, it gives CASSAWAGRPYNEQFF.

The chain combines TRBV11-2 with TRBJ2-3; perhaps TRBD2 as D (6 bases). This CDR3 is 16 amino acids long. Germline-derived CDR1 and CDR2 are SGHAT and FQNNGV. Trimming shortened V by 2 bases and J by 0 bases, and 12 bases separated the two germline ends. CDR3 sequence reads: CASSLQPGTSTDTQYF. CDR3 in DNA: TGTGCCAGCAGCTTACAACCCGGGACTAGCACAGATACGCAGTATTTT.

V gene TRBV29-1 combines with J gene TRBJ2-1; D remains unclear. This CDR3 is built from 10 residues. The germline CDR1 and CDR2 sequences are SQVTM and ANQGSEA. Deletions cut 4 bases from V and 10 bases from J, with 8 bases between. Here the CDR3 DNA reads TGCAGCGTTGGCCAGGCCGAGCAGTTCTTC. It codes for CSVGQAEQFF.

The chain couples TRBV20-1 to TRBJ1-6; possible D gene TRBD1, 6 bases. The V end was cut by 6 bases, the J end by 7 bases, with 19 bases between. This CDR3 spans 15 amino acids. Germline V lookup: CDR1 DFQATT, CDR2 SNEGSKA (reference sequence). The CDR3 spells CSAKRDQGLNSPLHF. In DNA, the CDR3 is TGCAGTGCCAAAAGAGATCAGGGGCTGAATTCACCCCTCCACTTT.

A remark on this clonotype: The junction differs from germline at one of its ends, possibly a read error. The chain has TRBV6-6 and TRBJ2-7; 9 nucleotides match TRBD1. Germline CDR1 is MNHNY and CDR2 is SVGAGI (reference sequence). This CDR3 region has 16 residues. The CDR3 bases are TGTGCCGGCAGTTACACGGACAGGGGTTCTGCGGGCGAGCAGTACTTC. It translates to CAGSYTDRGSAGEQYF.

The J gene is TRBJ2-3, the V gene TRBV2, with D possibly TRBD2 on 7 matching bases. Deletions cut 4 bases from V and 3 bases from J, with 11 bases between. The germline V gene encodes CDR1 SNHLY and CDR2 FYNNEI. The CDR3 is made up of 14 amino acids. The CDR3 region has the DNA TGTGCCAGCAGTGGGGGGGGCCAGACAGATACGCAGTATTTT. The encoded protein is CASSGGGQTDTQYF. The complete variable domain, with remaining parts taken from reference TRBV2 and TRBJ2-3, reads EPEVTQTPSHQVTQMGQEVILRCVPISNHLYFYWYRQILGQKVEFLVSFYNNEISEKSEIFDDQFSVERPDGSNFTLKIRSTKLEDSAMYFCASSGGGQTDTQYFGPGTRLTVL.

This clonotype showed up just once. The chain carries TRBV12-5 and TRBJ2-1; D is unclear. Trimming took 6 bases from V and 1 from J, leaving 13 bases between them. CDR1 and CDR2 from the germline V gene are LGHNT and FRNRAP. This CDR3 has 15 amino acids. The CDR3 spells CASGESDPSYNEQFF. DNA for the CDR3: TGTGCTAGTGGGGAGTCGGACCCATCCTACAATGAGCAGTTCTTC.

J is TRBJ2-4 and V is TRBV7-2, with D maybe TRBD2 (6 bases). Deletions cut 7 bases from V and 5 bases from J, with 15 bases between. CDR3 length: 14 amino acids. CDR1 is SGHTA, CDR2 FQGNSA, per germline. CDR3 sequence reads: CASTPFWGENIQYF. DNA of the CDR3: TGTGCCAGCACCCCATTTTGGGGGGAAAACATTCAGTACTTC.

This clonotype turned up a few times. The V call is TRBV7-2, the J call TRBJ2-1; D may correspond to TRBD1 or TRBD2 (6 bases each). The CDR3 is made up of 16 amino acids. Trimming stripped 2 bases from V and 2 bases from J, with 13 bases between. The germline CDR1 and CDR2 sequences are SGHTA and FQGNSA. The chain's CDR3 is CASSLRRGTTYNEQFF. Here the CDR3 DNA reads TGTGCCAGCAGCTTAAGACGGGGGACAACCTACAATGAGCAGTTCTTC.

This clonotype was found a few times. V gene TRBV28 combines with J gene TRBJ1-2, with D possibly being TRBD1 (6 bases). The germline V gene has CDR1 MDHEN and CDR2 SYDVKM. V gave up 5 bases and J gave up 6 bases, with 13 bases separating them. The CDR3 is 13 amino acids. CDR3 residues: CASSPDGGHGYTF. The DNA of the CDR3 is TGTGCCAGCAGTCCGGACGGGGGCCATGGCTACACCTTC.